The clone carrying this T cell receptor beta chain occurred a few times. Its antigen remains unknown. This record comes from a study of early T cells in non-severe SARS-CoV-2 infection. Across the study: RNA in bulk from unsorted whole blood was sequenced, and chains were unpaired. Study-wide findings and caveats: Private and CD4 specificities were missed by VDJdb matching, skewed to anti-spike CD8.

Unique molecular identifiers were added to individual cDNA molecules. Each CDR3 protein gets one entry after TCRdb re-called the 5' RACE reads with MiXCR. The sample holds tens of thousands of distinct CDR3 sequences, around 12% seen once. The TCR comes from an adult who was a healthcare worker with PCR-confirmed SARS-CoV-2 infection or an uninfected control (not recorded which). The sequencing used whole blood, collected at baseline.

The CDR3 bases are TGTGCCAGCAGCCCAAGTAGGGTGGATGAAAAACTGTTTTTT. Protein sequence: CASSPSRVDEKLFF. The chain combines TRBV5-7 with TRBJ1-4; D not certain. TRBV5-7 is given ORF status, its function remaining uncertain. The CDR3 contains 14 residues. V was pared by 4 bases and J by 6 bases, with 13 bases between.